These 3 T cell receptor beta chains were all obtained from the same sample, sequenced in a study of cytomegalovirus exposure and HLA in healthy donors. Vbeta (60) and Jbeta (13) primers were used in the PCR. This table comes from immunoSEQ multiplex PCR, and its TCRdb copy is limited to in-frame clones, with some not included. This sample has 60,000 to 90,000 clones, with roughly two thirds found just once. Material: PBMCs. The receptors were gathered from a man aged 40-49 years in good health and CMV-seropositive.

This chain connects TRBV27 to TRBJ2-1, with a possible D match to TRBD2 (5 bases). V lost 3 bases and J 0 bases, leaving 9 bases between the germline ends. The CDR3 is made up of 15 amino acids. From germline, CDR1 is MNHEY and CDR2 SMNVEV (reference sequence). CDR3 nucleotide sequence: TGTGCCAGCAGTTTCCGGGAACCCTCCTACAATGAGCAGTTCTTC. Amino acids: CASSFREPSYNEQFF.

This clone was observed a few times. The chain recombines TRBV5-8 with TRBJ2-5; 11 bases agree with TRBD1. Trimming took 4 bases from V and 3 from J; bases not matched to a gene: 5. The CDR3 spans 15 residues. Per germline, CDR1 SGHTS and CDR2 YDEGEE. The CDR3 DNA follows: TGTGCCAGCAGCCCGGGGACAGGGGGGAAAGAGACCCAGTACTTC. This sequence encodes CASSPGTGGKETQYF.

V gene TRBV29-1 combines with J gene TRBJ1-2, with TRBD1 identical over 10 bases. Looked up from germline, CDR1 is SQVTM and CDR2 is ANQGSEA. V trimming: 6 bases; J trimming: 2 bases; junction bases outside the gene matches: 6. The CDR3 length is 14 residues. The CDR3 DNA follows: TGCAGCGTGGACTTGGGACAGGGGAACTATGGCTACACCTTC. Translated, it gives CSVDLGQGNYGYTF.